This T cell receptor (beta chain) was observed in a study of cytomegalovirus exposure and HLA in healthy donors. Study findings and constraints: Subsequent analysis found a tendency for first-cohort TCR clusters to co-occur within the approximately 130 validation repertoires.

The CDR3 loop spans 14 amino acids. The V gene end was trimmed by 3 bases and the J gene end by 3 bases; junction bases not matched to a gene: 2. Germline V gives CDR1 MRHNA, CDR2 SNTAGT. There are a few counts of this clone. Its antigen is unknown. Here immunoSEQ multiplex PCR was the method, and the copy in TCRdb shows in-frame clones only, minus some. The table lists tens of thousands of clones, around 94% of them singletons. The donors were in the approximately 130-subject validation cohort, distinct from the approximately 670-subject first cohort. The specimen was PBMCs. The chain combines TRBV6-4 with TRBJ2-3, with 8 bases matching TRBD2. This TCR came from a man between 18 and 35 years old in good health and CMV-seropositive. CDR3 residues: CASSESSGTDTQYF. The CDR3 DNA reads TGTGCCAGCAGTGAGTCTAGCGGGACAGATACGCAGTATTTT.